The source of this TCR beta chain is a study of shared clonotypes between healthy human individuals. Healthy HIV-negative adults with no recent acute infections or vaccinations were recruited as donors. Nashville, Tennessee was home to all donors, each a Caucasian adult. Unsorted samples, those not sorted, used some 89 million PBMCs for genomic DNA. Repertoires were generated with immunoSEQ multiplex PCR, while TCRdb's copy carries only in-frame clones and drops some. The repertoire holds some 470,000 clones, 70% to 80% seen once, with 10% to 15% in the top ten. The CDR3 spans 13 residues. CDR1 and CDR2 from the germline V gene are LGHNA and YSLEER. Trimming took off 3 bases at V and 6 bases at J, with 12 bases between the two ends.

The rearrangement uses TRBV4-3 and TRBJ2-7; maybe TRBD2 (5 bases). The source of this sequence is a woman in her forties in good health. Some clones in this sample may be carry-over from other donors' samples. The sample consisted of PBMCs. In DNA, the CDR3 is TGCGCCAGCAGCCAGTACCGGGGTCTCGAGCAGTACTTC. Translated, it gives CASSQYRGLEQYF.